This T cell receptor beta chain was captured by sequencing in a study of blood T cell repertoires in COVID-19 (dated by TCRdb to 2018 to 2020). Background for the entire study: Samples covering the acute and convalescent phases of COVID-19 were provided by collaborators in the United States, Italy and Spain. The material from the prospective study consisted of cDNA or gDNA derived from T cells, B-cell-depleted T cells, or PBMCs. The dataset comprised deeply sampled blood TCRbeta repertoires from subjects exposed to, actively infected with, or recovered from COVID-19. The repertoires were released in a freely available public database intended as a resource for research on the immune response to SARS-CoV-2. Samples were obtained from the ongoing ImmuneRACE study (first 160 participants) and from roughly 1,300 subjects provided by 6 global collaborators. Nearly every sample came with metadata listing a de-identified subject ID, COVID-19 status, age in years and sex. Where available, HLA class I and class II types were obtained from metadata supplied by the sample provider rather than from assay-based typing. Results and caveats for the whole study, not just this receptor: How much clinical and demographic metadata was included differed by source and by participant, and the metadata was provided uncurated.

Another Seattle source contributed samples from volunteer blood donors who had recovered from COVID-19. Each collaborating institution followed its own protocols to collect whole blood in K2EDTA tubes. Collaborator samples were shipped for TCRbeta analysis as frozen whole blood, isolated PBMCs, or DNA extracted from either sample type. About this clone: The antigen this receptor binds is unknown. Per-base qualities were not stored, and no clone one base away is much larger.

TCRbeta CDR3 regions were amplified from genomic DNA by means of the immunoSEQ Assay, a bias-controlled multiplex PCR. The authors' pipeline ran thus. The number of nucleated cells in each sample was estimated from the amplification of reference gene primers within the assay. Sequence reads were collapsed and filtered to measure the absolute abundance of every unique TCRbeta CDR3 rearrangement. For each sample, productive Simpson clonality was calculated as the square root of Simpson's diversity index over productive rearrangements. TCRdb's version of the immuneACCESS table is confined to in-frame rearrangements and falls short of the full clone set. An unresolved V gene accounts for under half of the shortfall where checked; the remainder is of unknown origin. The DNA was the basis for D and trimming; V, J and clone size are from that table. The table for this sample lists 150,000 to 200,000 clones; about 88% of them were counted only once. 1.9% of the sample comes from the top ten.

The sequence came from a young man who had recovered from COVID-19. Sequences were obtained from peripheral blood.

CDR3 region: CAISESASGNTEAFF. Read as DNA, the sequence is TGTGCCATCAGTGAGTCGGCCTCGGGGAACACTGAAGCTTTCTTT. The rearranged segments are TRBV10-3 and TRBJ1-1; the D gene identity is not certain. For CDR1 and CDR2, the germline V gene lists ENHRY and SYGVKD. The germline ends are 9 bases apart after V is trimmed by 0 bases and J by 1 base. The CDR3 starts with the cysteine, ends with the phenylalanine, and has 15 residues. Only the CDR3 portion is preserved as DNA: 45 bases, with reading frame beginning at the first base.